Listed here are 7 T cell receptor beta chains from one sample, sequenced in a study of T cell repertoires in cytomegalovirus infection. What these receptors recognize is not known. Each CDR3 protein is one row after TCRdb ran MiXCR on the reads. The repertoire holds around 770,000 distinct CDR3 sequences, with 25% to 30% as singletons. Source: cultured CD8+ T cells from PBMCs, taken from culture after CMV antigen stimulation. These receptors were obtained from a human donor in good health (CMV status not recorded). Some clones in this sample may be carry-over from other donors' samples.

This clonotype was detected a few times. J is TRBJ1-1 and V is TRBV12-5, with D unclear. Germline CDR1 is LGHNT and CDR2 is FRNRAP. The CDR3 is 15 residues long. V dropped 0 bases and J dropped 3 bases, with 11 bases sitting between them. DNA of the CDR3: TGTGCTAGTGGTTTGGTTCACAGCGGGGACACTGAAGCTTTCTTT. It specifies CASGLVHSGDTEAFF. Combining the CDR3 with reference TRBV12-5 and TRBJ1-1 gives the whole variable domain DARVTQTPRHKVTEMGQEVTMRCQPILGHNTVFWYRQTMMQGLELLAYFRNRAPLDDSGMPKDRFSAEMPDATLATLKIQPSEPRDSAVYFCASGLVHSGDTEAFFGQGTRLTVV.

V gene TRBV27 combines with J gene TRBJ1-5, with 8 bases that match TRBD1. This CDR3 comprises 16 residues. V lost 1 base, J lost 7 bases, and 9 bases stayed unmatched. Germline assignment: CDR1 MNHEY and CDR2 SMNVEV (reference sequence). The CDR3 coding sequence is TGTGCCAGCAGTTTATATGGACAGGGCCGGGGACAGCCCCAGCATTTT. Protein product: CASSLYGQGRGQPQHF.

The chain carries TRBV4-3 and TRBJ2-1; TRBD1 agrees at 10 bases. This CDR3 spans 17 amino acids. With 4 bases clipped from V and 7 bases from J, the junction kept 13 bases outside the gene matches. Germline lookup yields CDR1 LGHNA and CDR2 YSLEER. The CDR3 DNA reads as TGCGCCAGCAGCCCAGGAAGCGAGTGGGGACAGGGGAATGAGCAGTTCTTC. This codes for CASSPGSEWGQGNEQFF.

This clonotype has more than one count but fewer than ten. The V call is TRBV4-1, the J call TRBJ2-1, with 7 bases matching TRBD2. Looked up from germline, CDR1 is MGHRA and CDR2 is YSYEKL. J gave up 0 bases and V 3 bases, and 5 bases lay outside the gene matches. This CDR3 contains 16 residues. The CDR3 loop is CASSHLAASSYNEQFF. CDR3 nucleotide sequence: TGCGCCAGCAGCCACCTAGCGGCCAGCTCCTACAATGAGCAGTTCTTC.

DNA for the CDR3: TGTGCCAGCAGTCCGGGACAGGGGAGCCAGCCCCAGCATTTT. Its protein is CASSPGQGSQPQHF. The chain joins TRBV6-2 or TRBV6-3 to TRBJ1-5; 10 bases map to TRBD1. The CDR3 sequence is 14 residues long. Per germline, CDR1 MNHEY and CDR2 SVGEGT. The trim removed 5 bases at V and 7 bases at J, leaving 5 bases unmatched.

CDR3 sequence: CASSVKRNEQFF. CDR3 sequence (DNA): TGTGCCAGCAGCGTGAAAAGGAATGAGCAGTTCTTC. V gene TRBV7-9 combines with J gene TRBJ2-1; D call uncertain. CDR1 SEHNR and CDR2 FQNEAQ come from the germline V gene (reference sequence). CDR3 length: 12 residues. V lost 5 bases to trimming and J lost 7 bases, with 9 bases between them.

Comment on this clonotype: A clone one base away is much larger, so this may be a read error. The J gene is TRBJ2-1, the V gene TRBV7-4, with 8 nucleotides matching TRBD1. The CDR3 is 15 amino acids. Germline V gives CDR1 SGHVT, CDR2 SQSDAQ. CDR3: CTSSLDRGTYNEQFF. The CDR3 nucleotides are TGTACCAGCAGCTTAGACAGGGGTACCTACAATGAGCAGTTCTTC.